Below are 27 T cell receptor beta chains sequenced from a single sample in a study of shared clonotypes between healthy human individuals. Measured with immunoSEQ multiplex PCR; TCRdb has only the in-frame clones, and not every one. The sample gives 600,000 or so clones, about 98% of which show up once; 0.3% is in the top ten. CD45RO-negative cells were positively selected for CCR7, leaving out terminally differentiated effector memory CD45RA+ cells. The sequenced material came from naive CD8+ T cells sorted from blood. These receptors all stem from a young man in good health.

This chain links TRBV28 with TRBJ2-3; D may be TRBD2 (5 bases). CDR3 size: 13 residues. From germline, CDR1 is MDHEN and CDR2 SYDVKM. Trimming shortened V by 7 bases and J by 6 bases, and 14 bases separated the two germline ends. CDR3 sequence: CASTPRRVDTQYF. The DNA for the CDR3 is TGTGCCAGCACCCCCCGGCGGGTCGATACGCAGTATTTT. The variable domain in full, with the rest retrieved from reference TRBV28 and TRBJ2-3, is DVKVTQSSRYLVKRTGEKVFLECVQDMDHENMFWYRQDPGLGLRLIYFSYDVKMKEKGDIPEGYSVSREKKERFSLILESASTNQTSMYLCASTPRRVDTQYFGPGTRLTVL.

V is TRBV7-9 and J is TRBJ1-2, with D perhaps matching TRBD1 (6 bases). Germline V gives CDR1 SEHNR, CDR2 FQNEAQ (reference sequence). CDR3 length equals 14 residues. V dropped 1 base and J dropped 4 bases, with 10 bases sitting between them. In nucleotides, the CDR3 is TGTGCCAGCAGCTTAGGGGACACCTCCTATGGCTACACCTTC. It yields the protein CASSLGDTSYGYTF.

The genes are TRBV5-8 and TRBJ2-5; weak D call: TRBD2 (5 bases). In germline, CDR1 is SGHTS, CDR2 YDEGEE. The CDR3 runs to 14 residues. V dropped 6 bases and J dropped 4 bases, with 16 bases sitting between them. The CDR3 sequence: CASTRTPDLETQYF. CDR3 in DNA: TGTGCCAGCACCCGGACCCCGGACTTAGAGACCCAGTACTTC.

The chain carries TRBV4-1 and TRBJ2-2, with 7 bases aligning to TRBD2. Germline V gene data show CDR1 as MGHRA and CDR2 as YSYEKL. J gave up 0 bases and V 0 bases, and 7 bases lay outside the gene matches. The CDR3 consists of 18 residues. The CDR3 DNA follows: TGCGCCAGCAGCCAAGAAGCAATGGGGACTACGAACACCGGGGAGCTGTTTTTT. Its translation: CASSQEAMGTTNTGELFF.

The gene calls are TRBV9 and TRBJ2-2; D is possibly TRBD1 (6 bases). CDR3 size: 15 residues. CDR1 is SGDLS and CDR2 is YYNGEE in the germline V gene. V was cut by 0 bases and J by 4 bases, with 10 bases left in between. In nucleotides, the CDR3 is TGTGCCAGCAGCGTAGAACAGGGTGGCACCGGGGAGCTGTTTTTT. This translates into CASSVEQGGTGELFF.

V is TRBV6-5 and J is TRBJ1-2; D is ambiguous. The V and J ends lost 0 bases and 1 base respectively, with 12 bases between them. The CDR3 length is 16 residues. CDR1 and CDR2 (germline): MNHEY, SVGAGI. CDR3 sequence (DNA): TGTGCCAGCAGTTACTCGCTCGGCGGGCGTAACTATGGCTACACCTTC. Its protein is CASSYSLGGRNYGYTF.

Here the CDR3 reads CASSSTSGPFAAQYF. In DNA, the CDR3 is TGTGCCAGCAGTTCCACCTCAGGGCCATTTGCGGCCCAGTACTTC. This sequence joins TRBV28 and TRBJ2-5; D is possibly TRBD1 (5 bases). The CDR3 extends over 15 amino acids. V lost 4 bases and J lost 9, with 21 bases in between. Germline V CDR1 and CDR2: MDHEN, SYDVKM.

The chain joins TRBV6-1 to TRBJ1-1, with D possibly TRBD1 on 5 matching bases. The CDR3 runs to 14 residues. Germline V lookup: CDR1 MNHNS, CDR2 SASEGT. The V and J ends lost 8 bases and 0 bases respectively, with 13 bases between them. CDR3 protein: CASVKTEVNTEAFF. Here the CDR3 DNA reads TGTGCCAGCGTGAAGACAGAGGTGAACACTGAAGCTTTCTTT.

This rearrangement joins TRBV4-3 to TRBJ1-1; D not certain. The length of the CDR3 is 15 residues. Trimming took 0 bases from V and 2 from J, leaving 10 bases between them. From germline, CDR1 is LGHNA and CDR2 YSLEER. Here the CDR3 reads CASSQDRTGNTEAFF. The CDR3 coding sequence is TGCGCCAGCAGCCAAGACCGAACGGGCAACACTGAAGCTTTCTTT.

The chain uses TRBV4-1 and TRBJ2-1; 11 bases are a match to TRBD2. The CDR3 contains 16 residues. Germline V lookup: CDR1 MGHRA, CDR2 YSYEKL. J was trimmed by 8 bases and V by 2 bases; bases with no gene match: 8. The CDR3 sequence: CASSQKTSGSRHEQFF. Here the CDR3 DNA reads TGCGCCAGCAGCCAAAAAACTAGCGGGAGCAGGCATGAGCAGTTCTTC.

Of note for this clone: One end of the junction varies from germline; a read error may be responsible. V is TRBV11-2 and J is TRBJ2-5, with D tentatively TRBD2 (5 bases). Germline V lookup: CDR1 SGHAT, CDR2 FQNNGV. This CDR3 contains 11 residues. The CDR3 reads CASSLFRETDF. DNA for the CDR3: TGTGCCAGCAGCTTATTCCGGGAAACGGACTTC.

The chain carries TRBV30 and TRBJ2-2; D possibly corresponds to TRBD2 (5 bases). From germline, CDR1 is GTSNPN and CDR2 SVGIG (reference sequence). Trimming took 2 bases from V and 5 from J, leaving 9 bases between them. The CDR3 covers 13 residues. The CDR3 sequence: CAWSPPGTGELFF. In DNA form, the CDR3 reads TGTGCCTGGAGTCCCCCGGGGACCGGGGAGCTGTTTTTT.

The V call is TRBV27, the J call TRBJ2-7, with TRBD1 identical over 7 bases. V trimming: 5 bases; J trimming: 7 bases; junction bases outside the gene matches: 8. This CDR3 comprises 13 residues. CDR1 is MNHEY and CDR2 is SMNVEV in the germline V gene (reference sequence). This CDR3 reads CASSITGVGEQYF. The CDR3 region has the DNA TGTGCCAGCAGTATCACAGGGGTGGGGGAGCAGTACTTC.

V and J are TRBV28 and TRBJ2-3, with TRBD1 identical over 8 bases. Losses at the gene ends were 2 bases for V and 4 bases for J; bases not matched to a gene: 8. CDR1 and CDR2 (germline): MDHEN, SYDVKM. The CDR3 totals 16 residues. For the CDR3, the DNA is TGTGCCAGCAGTTTACTATTGGGGACAGGTGCAGATACGCAGTATTTT. It codes for CASSLLLGTGADTQYF.

The chain employs TRBV29-1 and TRBJ1-1; D is ambiguous. There are 12 residues in the CDR3. The ends were cut back, 0 bases at V and 4 bases at J, with 6 bases in the middle. Per germline, CDR1 SQVTM and CDR2 ANQGSEA. Written as DNA, the CDR3 is TGCAGCGTTGAAGATCGGGGCACTGAAGCTTTCTTT. The encoded protein is CSVEDRGTEAFF.

V and J are TRBV5-1 and TRBJ2-7; TRBD2 agrees at 7 bases. After removal of 5 bases from V and 4 bases from J, the junction contained 6 bases not matched to a gene. Germline lookup yields CDR1 SGHRS and CDR2 YFSETQ. The CDR3 is 13 amino acids. In nucleotides, the CDR3 is TGCGCCAGCAGTAGCGGGCTTAGGTACGAGCAGTACTTC. Translating it yields CASSSGLRYEQYF.

In its sample, this clone was seen once. This chain links TRBV18 with TRBJ2-1; 8 bases fit TRBD1. The V segment lost 2 bases and the J segment 4 bases; nucleotides outside the gene matches: 10. The CDR3 runs 17 residues. Germline V gives CDR1 KGHSH, CDR2 LQKENI. CDR3 nucleotides: TGTGCCAGCTCACCAGAGTCAGGCAGGGGGCATTACAATGAGCAGTTCTTC. It is translated as CASSPESGRGHYNEQFF.

The CDR3 region has the DNA TGTGCCAGCAGTTTTTCCGGGTTGTCCTACGAGCAGTACTTC. It is translated as CASSFSGLSYEQYF. V usage is TRBV27 and J usage is TRBJ2-7; D unclear. Per germline, CDR1 MNHEY and CDR2 SMNVEV (reference sequence). The CDR3 sequence is 14 residues long. V lost 3 bases, J lost 1 base, and 10 bases lay in between.

The chain couples TRBV14 to TRBJ1-2; TRBD1 agrees at 7 bases. The J segment lost 3 bases and the V segment lost 1 base, leaving 11 bases of the junction unmatched. Germline V gene lookup returns CDR1 SGHDN and CDR2 FVKESK. This CDR3 is built from 17 residues. The CDR3 here is CASSQVDFRQGDYGYTF. The CDR3 bases are TGTGCCAGCAGCCAAGTAGATTTCCGACAGGGAGACTATGGCTACACCTTC.

This rearrangement joins TRBV7-9 to TRBJ2-3; 12 nucleotides match TRBD2. With 5 bases clipped from V and 4 bases from J, the junction kept 1 base outside the gene matches. The germline V gene has CDR1 SEHNR and CDR2 FQNEAQ (reference sequence). CDR3 length equals 14 residues. The CDR3 DNA is TGTGCCAGCAGCGGGACTAGCGGGCCAGATACGCAGTATTTT. Its protein product is CASSGTSGPDTQYF.

The V gene is TRBV14, the J gene TRBJ1-2; D is uncertain. V was clipped by 1 base and J by 2 bases, with 5 bases between them. CDR1 SGHDN and CDR2 FVKESK come from the germline V gene. The CDR3 sequence is 13 residues long. The CDR3 spells CASSQVSNYGYTF. In DNA, the CDR3 is TGTGCCAGCAGCCAAGTATCGAACTATGGCTACACCTTC.

This chain links TRBV5-4 with TRBJ2-1; D may be TRBD1 or TRBD2 (5 bases each). Germline CDR1 SGHNT, CDR2 YYREEE (reference sequence). V lost 3 bases to trimming and J lost 15 bases, with 16 bases between them. The CDR3 is 12 residues long. CDR3 region: CASSSSGDGVFF. CDR3 nucleotide sequence: TGTGCCAGCAGCTCGAGTGGGGACGGGGTGTTCTTC.

The chain employs TRBV5-1 and TRBJ2-1, with D perhaps TRBD2 (5 bases). The CDR3 length is 15 residues. Trimming shortened V by 4 bases and J by 5 bases, and 16 bases separated the two germline ends. Germline V gives CDR1 SGHRS, CDR2 YFSETQ. The DNA of the CDR3 is TGCGCCAGCAGCCCAGCGACTTTGGGAGACAATGAGCAGTTCTTC. It is translated as CASSPATLGDNEQFF.

This chain connects TRBV5-1 to TRBJ2-3; weak D call: TRBD2 (6 bases). This CDR3 region has 15 residues. V dropped 0 bases and J dropped 4 bases, with 12 bases sitting between them. CDR1 and CDR2 (germline): SGHRS, YFSETQ. CDR3 residues: CASSLALAGPDTQYF. CDR3 DNA: TGCGCCAGCAGCTTGGCCTTGGCGGGGCCAGATACGCAGTATTTT.

V is TRBV13 and J is TRBJ2-7; D call uncertain. Germline assignment: CDR1 PRHDT and CDR2 FYEKMQ (reference sequence). Trimming pared 5 bases from V and 3 bases from J, leaving 17 bases between. This CDR3 is 15 amino acids long. The CDR3 DNA reads TGTGCCAGCAGCCCGCCGAACCGGCGGTACTACGAGCAGTACTTC. Amino acid sequence: CASSPPNRRYYEQYF.

This chain joins TRBV5-1 and TRBJ2-1; 12 bases match TRBD2. The V and J ends lost 4 bases and 6 bases, in that order; junction bases with no gene match: 8. The CDR3 runs 16 residues. The germline CDR1 and CDR2 sequences are SGHRS and YFSETQ. DNA of the CDR3: TGCGCCAGCAGCCCGCTAGCGGGAGGGCAGGTCAATGAGCAGTTCTTC. Translation: CASSPLAGGQVNEQFF. The entire variable domain, with the rest obtained from reference TRBV5-1 and TRBJ2-1, is as follows: KAGVTQTPRYLIKTRGQQVTLSCSPISGHRSVSWYQQTPGQGLQFLFEYFSETQRNKGNFPGRFSGRQFSNSRSEMNVSTLELGDSALYLCASSPLAGGQVNEQFFGPGTRLTVL.

The chain uses TRBV6-5 and TRBJ2-1, with a weak D call TRBD2 (6 bases). The CDR3 has 16 residues. Germline loops: CDR1 MNHEY, CDR2 SVGAGI. V dropped 4 bases and J dropped 4 bases, with 17 bases sitting between them. The CDR3 region has the DNA TGTGCCAGCAGTTCACCGTGGCGGGATGAGTACAATGAGCAGTTCTTC. This codes for CASSSPWRDEYNEQFF.